The 8 T cell receptor beta chains below come from one sample, sequenced in a study of beta chain features in type 1 diabetes. Expressed TCRB transcripts were sequenced because the isolated RNA had all been reverse transcribed beforehand. Clones were read by immunoSEQ multiplex PCR, and TCRdb kept only the in-frame ones, dropping some. This table holds 140,000 or so clones, about a tenth found once. Sequenced input: central memory CD4+ T cells from blood. The receptors derive from a man younger than 35 in good health.

To note about this clone: Given a much more abundant clone one base away, this may be a read error. The gene calls are TRBV7-8 and TRBJ2-7; possible D gene TRBD1, 6 bases. V was pared by 5 bases and J by 1 base, with 9 bases between. The CDR3 sequence is 13 residues long. Germline values: CDR1 SGHVS, CDR2 FQNEAQ. The CDR3 DNA reads TGTGCCAGCAGCCCCGGACAGTCCTACGAGCAGTACTTC. This translates into CASSPGQSYEQYF.

V usage is TRBV5-1 and J usage is TRBJ1-5, with D possibly being TRBD1 (5 bases). The V gene lost 4 bases and the J gene lost 3 bases, with 11 bases spanning the gap. The CDR3 runs 14 residues. Germline CDR1 and CDR2: SGHRS and YFSETQ. CDR3 sequence: CASSQTGDNQPQHF. CDR3 DNA sequence: TGCGCCAGCAGCCAAACAGGTGACAATCAGCCCCAGCATTTT.

This chain uses TRBV9 with TRBJ1-5; 8 bases fit TRBD1. V gave up 7 bases and J gave up 6 bases; unmatched junction bases: 9. This CDR3 comprises 14 residues. Germline lookup yields CDR1 SGDLS and CDR2 YYNGEE. For the CDR3, the DNA is TGTGCCAGCGGAAAAACAGGGGGGCTTCAGCCCCAGCATTTT. It yields the protein CASGKTGGLQPQHF.

The chain uses TRBV7-2 and TRBJ2-6; 7 bases agree with TRBD2. Germline V CDR1 and CDR2: SGHTA, FQGNSA. V dropped 5 bases and J dropped 3; count of bases not matched to a gene: 10. CDR3 size: 17 residues. This chain's CDR3 is CASSPAGPRRGANVLTF. The CDR3 DNA sequence: TGTGCCAGCAGCCCAGCGGGACCTCGCCGTGGGGCCAACGTCCTGACTTTC. Full variable domain (rest looked up from reference TRBV7-2 and TRBJ2-6): GAGVSQSPSNKVTEKGKDVELRCDPISGHTALYWYRQSLGQGLEFLIYFQGNSAPDKSGLPSDRFSAERTGGSVSTLTIQRTQQEDSAVYLCASSPAGPRRGANVLTFGAGSRLTVL.

The CDR3 protein is CASSIGQGSETQYF. In nucleotides, the CDR3 is TGTGCCAGCAGTATCGGACAGGGTTCAGAGACCCAGTACTTC. V usage is TRBV28 and J usage is TRBJ2-5; TRBD1 matches at 8 bases. The V gene's germline CDR1 is MDHEN and CDR2 SYDVKM. Trimming cost V 5 bases and J 4 bases; bases outside gene matches: 6. CDR3 length: 14 residues.

This clone was seen more than once but under ten times. This chain links TRBV7-9 with TRBJ1-2; 11 nucleotides align to TRBD1. Germline trimming cut 3 bases from V and 2 bases from J; bases unmatched to any gene: 5. CDR1 is SEHNR and CDR2 is FQNEAQ in the germline V gene (reference sequence). The CDR3 is 16 amino acids. As DNA, the CDR3 is TGTGCCAGCAGCTTCGGCGGACAGGGGGCCAACTATGGCTACACCTTC. As protein: CASSFGGQGANYGYTF.

This rearrangement joins TRBV27 to TRBJ2-2; 7 bases line up with TRBD2. Per germline, CDR1 MNHEY and CDR2 SMNVEV (reference sequence). This CDR3 spans 14 amino acids. V lost 4 bases to trimming and J lost 5 bases; unmatched junction nucleotides: 4. As DNA, the CDR3 is TGTGCCAGCAGTTGGACTAGACTAACCGGGGAGCTGTTTTTT. Protein sequence: CASSWTRLTGELFF.

This chain joins TRBV10-3 and TRBJ2-7, with 7 bases fitting TRBD1. After removal of 2 bases from V and 0 bases from J, the junction contained 7 bases not matched to a gene. The CDR3 runs to 16 residues. Germline CDR1 is ENHRY and CDR2 is SYGVKD. The CDR3 sequence: CAISEPRTGPSYEQYF. As DNA, the CDR3 is TGTGCCATCAGTGAGCCTCGGACAGGCCCCTCCTACGAGCAGTACTTC.